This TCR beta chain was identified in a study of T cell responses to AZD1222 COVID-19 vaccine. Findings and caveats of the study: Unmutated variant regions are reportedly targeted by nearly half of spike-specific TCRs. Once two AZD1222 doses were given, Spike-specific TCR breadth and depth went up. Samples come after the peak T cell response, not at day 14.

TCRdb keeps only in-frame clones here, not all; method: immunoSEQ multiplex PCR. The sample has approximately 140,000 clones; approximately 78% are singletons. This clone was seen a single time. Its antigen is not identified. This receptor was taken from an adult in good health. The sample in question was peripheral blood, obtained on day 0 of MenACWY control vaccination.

The CDR3 loop reads CASSLEAGLGTYNEQFF. CDR3 nucleotide sequence: TGTGCCAGCAGCTTGGAGGCCGGACTAGGGACCTACAATGAGCAGTTCTTC. The V gene is TRBV5-4, the J gene TRBJ2-1; 7 bases are a match to TRBD2. With V trimmed by 0 bases and J by 2 bases, 8 bases remained unmatched. Germline V CDR1 and CDR2: SGHNT, YYREEE (reference sequence). The CDR3 runs to 17 residues.